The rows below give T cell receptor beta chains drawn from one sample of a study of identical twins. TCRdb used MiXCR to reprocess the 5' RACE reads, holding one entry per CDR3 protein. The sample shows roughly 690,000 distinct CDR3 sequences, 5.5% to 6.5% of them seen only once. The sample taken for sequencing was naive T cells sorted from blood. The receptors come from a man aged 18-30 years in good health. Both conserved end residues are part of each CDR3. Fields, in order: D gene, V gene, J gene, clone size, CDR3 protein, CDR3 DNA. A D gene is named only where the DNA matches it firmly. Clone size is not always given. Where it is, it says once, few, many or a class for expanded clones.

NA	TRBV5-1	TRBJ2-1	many	CASSLAERNEQFF	TGCGCCAGCAGCTTGGCCGAGCGCAATGAGCAGTTCTTC
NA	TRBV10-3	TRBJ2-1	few	CAISVLAGREYNEQFF	TGTGCCATCAGTGTACTTGCGGGGAGAGAATACAATGAGCAGTTCTTC
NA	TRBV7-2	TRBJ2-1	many	CASSSSDDEQFF	TGTGCCAGCAGCTCGAGTGACGATGAGCAGTTCTTC
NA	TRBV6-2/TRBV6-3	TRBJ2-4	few	CASSYTLLLAKNIQYF	TGTGCCAGCAGTTACACTCTACTCCTAGCCAAAAACATTCAGTACTTC
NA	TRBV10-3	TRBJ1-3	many	CAISDIPQGGNTIYF	TGTGCCATCAGTGACATTCCCCAGGGCGGAAACACCATATATTTT
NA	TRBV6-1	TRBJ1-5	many	CASSDPQGPQHF	TGTGCCAGCAGTGACCCACAAGGACCCCAGCATTTT
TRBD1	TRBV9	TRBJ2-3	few	CASSVGFGTGGPDTQYF	TGTGCCAGCAGCGTAGGGTTTGGGACAGGGGGACCGGATACGCAGTATTTT
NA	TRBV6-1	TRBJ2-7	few	CASSPPLAGEQYF	TGTGCCAGCAGCCCCCCACTCGCGGGAGAGCAGTACTTC
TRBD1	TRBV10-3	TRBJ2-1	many	CAISRQGSLVGPSDEQFF	TGTGCCATCAGCCGACAGGGGAGTCTGGTAGGCCCCTCTGATGAGCAGTTCTTC
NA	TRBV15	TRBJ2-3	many	CATSRTPYSTDTQYF	TGTGCCACCAGCAGAACCCCCTATAGCACAGATACGCAGTATTTT
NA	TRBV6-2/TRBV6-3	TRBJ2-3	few	CASWGYTQYF	TGTGCCAGCTGGGGATATACGCAGTATTTT
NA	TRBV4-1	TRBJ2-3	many	CASSHEGPFADTQYF	TGCGCCAGCAGCCACGAGGGGCCTTTCGCAGATACGCAGTATTTT
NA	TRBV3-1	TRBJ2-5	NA	CASSQDPGQETQYF	TGTGCCAGCAGCCAAGATCCCGGGCAGGAGACCCAGTACTTC
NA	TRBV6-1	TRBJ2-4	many	CASGGVAGAKNIQYF	TGTGCCAGCGGTGGGGTGGCGGGTGCCAAAAACATTCAGTACTTC
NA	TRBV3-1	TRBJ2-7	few	CASSQRGWQYF	TGTGCCAGCAGCCAAAGGGGTTGGCAGTACTTC
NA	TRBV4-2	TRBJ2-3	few	CASSQDWTASTDTQYF	TGCGCCAGCAGCCAAGATTGGACGGCTAGCACAGATACGCAGTATTTT
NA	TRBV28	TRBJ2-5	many	CASGVRPKETQYF	TGTGCCAGCGGGGTCCGTCCTAAAGAGACCCAGTACTTC
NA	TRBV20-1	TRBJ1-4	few	CSARGLVTNEKLFF	TGCAGTGCTCGGGGGCTGGTTACTAATGAAAAACTGTTTTTT
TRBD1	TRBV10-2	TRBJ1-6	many	CATPRDSPNSPLHF	TGCGCCACACCCCGGGACAGCCCAAATTCACCCCTCCACTTT
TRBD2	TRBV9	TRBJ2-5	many	CASSLGLAGVGETQYF	TGTGCCAGCAGTCTTGGACTAGCGGGAGTAGGTGAGACCCAGTACTTC
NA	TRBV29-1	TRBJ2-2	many	CSVGFGPGGRELFF	TGCAGCGTCGGATTCGGGCCCGGTGGGAGGGAGCTGTTTTTT
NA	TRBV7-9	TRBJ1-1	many	CASISGTTEAFF	TGTGCCAGCATTTCCGGGACAACTGAAGCTTTCTTT
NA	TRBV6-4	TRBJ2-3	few	CASKPGRFTDTQYF	TGTGCCAGCAAACCGGGTCGCTTCACAGATACGCAGTATTTT
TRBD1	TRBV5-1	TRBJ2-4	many	CASSHGTGTGSPSGAKNIQYF	TGCGCCAGCAGCCACGGCACCGGGACAGGCTCTCCTTCAGGGGCCAAAAACATTCAGTACTTC
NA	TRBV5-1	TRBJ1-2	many	CASSPDSSLDGYTF	TGCGCCAGCAGTCCGGACAGCTCTCTGGATGGCTACACCTTC
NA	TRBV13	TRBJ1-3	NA	CASSERTLTDSRGNTIYF	TGTGCCAGCAGCGAGCGGACCCTGACCGACTCCCGAGGAAACACCATATATTTT
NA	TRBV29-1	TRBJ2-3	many	CSVARDTQYF	TGCAGCGTTGCACGGGATACGCAGTATTTT
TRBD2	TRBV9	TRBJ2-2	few	CASSALLAGAGELFF	TGTGCCAGCAGCGCTTTACTAGCGGGAGCCGGGGAGCTGTTTTTT
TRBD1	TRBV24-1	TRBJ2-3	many	CATSDLTGWSVDTQYF	TGTGCCACCAGTGACTTGACAGGGTGGAGTGTAGATACGCAGTATTTT
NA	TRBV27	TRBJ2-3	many	CASSKVSSTDTQYF	TGTGCCAGCAGTAAAGTATCTAGCACAGATACGCAGTATTTT
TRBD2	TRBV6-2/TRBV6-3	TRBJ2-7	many	CASSYGLGTRATYEQYF	TGTGCCAGCAGTTACGGCCTCGGGACTAGAGCTACCTACGAGCAGTACTTC
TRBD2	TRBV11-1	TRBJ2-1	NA	CASSPTLFSMSGGSYNEQFF	TGTGCCAGCAGCCCCACCCTTTTTTCGATGAGCGGGGGATCCTACAATGAGCAGTTCTTC
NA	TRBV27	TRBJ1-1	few	CASSPQQGWNTEAFF	TGTGCCAGCAGTCCCCAGCAAGGGTGGAACACTGAAGCTTTCTTT
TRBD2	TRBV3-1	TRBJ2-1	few	CASSPVAGGANEQFF	TGTGCCAGCAGCCCGGTAGCGGGAGGGGCCAATGAGCAGTTCTTC
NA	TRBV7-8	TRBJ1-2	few	CASSFGGNNYGYTF	TGTGCCAGCAGCTTCGGTGGGAACAACTATGGCTACACCTTC
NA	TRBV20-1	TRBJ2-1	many	CSAAGSSYNEQFF	TGCAGTGCTGCCGGATCCTCCTACAATGAGCAGTTCTTC
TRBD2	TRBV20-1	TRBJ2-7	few	CSARDPSGRAPSYEQYF	TGCAGTGCTAGAGACCCTAGCGGGAGGGCCCCTTCCTACGAGCAGTACTTC
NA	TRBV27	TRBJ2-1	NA	CASSQRGRPTGEQFF	TGTGCCAGCAGTCAGAGAGGCAGGCCTACCGGTGAGCAGTTCTTC
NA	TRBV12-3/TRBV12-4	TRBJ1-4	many	CASTPGEKLFF	TGTGCCAGCACTCCGGGGGAAAAACTGTTTTTT
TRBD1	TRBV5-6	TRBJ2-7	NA	CASSAGTGQYF	TGTGCCAGCAGCGCCGGGACAGGGCAGTACTTC
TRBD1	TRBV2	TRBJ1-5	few	CARSGTGDGQPQHF	TGTGCCCGCTCCGGGACAGGGGATGGGCAGCCCCAGCATTTT
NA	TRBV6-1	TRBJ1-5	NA	CASGRQSNQPQHF	TGTGCCAGCGGGAGACAGAGCAATCAGCCCCAGCATTTT